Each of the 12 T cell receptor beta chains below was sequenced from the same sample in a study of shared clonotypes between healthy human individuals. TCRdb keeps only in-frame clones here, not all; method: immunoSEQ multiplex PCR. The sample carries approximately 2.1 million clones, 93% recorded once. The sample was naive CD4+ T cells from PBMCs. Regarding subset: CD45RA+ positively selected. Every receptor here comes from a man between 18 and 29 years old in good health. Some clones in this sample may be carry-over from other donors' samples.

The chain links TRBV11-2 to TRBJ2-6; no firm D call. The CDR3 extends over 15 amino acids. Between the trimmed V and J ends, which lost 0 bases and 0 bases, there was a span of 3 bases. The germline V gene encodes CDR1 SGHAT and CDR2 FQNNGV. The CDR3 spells CASSLEDSGANVLTF. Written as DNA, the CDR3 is TGTGCCAGCAGCTTAGAAGACTCTGGGGCCAACGTCCTGACTTTC.

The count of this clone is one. CDR3 coding DNA: TGCAGTGCCATGAAGAGGTACGAGCAGTACTTC. Residues: CSAMKRYEQYF. The chain recombines TRBV20-1 with TRBJ2-7; D remains unclear. The V gene lost 6 bases and the J gene lost 4 bases, with 10 bases spanning the gap. The germline V gene encodes CDR1 DFQATT and CDR2 SNEGSKA (reference sequence). This CDR3 is 11 amino acids long.

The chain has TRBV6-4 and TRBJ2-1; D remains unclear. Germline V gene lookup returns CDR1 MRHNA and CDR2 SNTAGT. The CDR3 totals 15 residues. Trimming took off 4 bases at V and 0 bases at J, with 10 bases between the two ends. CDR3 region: CASSVERSSYNEQFF. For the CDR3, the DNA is TGTGCCAGCAGTGTTGAGCGAAGCTCCTACAATGAGCAGTTCTTC.

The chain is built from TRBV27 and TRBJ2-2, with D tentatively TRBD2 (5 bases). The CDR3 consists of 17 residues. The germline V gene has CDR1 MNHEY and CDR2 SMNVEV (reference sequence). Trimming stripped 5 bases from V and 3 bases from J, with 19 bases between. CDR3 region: CASSPSQFAEDTGELFF. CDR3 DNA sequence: TGTGCCAGCAGTCCCTCCCAGTTCGCGGAGGACACCGGGGAGCTGTTTTTT.

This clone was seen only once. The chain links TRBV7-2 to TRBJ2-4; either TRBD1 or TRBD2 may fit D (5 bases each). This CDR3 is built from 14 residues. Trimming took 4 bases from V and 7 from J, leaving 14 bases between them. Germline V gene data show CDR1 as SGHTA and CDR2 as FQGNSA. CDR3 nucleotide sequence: TGTGCCAGCAGCTCACCGGGACCTAGGAACATTCAGTACTTC. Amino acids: CASSSPGPRNIQYF.

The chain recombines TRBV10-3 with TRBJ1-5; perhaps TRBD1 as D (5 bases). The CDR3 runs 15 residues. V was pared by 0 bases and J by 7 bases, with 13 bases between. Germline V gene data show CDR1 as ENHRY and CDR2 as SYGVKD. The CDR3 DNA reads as TGTGCCATCAGTGAGTCGATACTTGGGGACCAGCCCCAGCATTTT. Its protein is CAISESILGDQPQHF.

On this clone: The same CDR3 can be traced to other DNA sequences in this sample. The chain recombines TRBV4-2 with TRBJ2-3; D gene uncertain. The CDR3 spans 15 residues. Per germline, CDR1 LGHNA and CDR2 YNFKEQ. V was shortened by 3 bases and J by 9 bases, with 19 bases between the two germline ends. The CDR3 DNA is TGTGCCAGCAGCCATGACCTCGGTTGGGAAAGGACGCAGTATTTT. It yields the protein CASSHDLGWERTQYF.

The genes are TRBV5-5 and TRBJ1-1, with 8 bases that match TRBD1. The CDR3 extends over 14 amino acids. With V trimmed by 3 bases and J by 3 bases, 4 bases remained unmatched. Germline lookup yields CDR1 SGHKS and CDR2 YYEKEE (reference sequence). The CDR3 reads CASSSKQGDTEAFF. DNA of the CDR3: TGTGCCAGCAGCTCGAAACAGGGGGACACTGAAGCTTTCTTT. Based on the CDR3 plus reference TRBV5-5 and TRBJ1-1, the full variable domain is DAGVTQSPTHLIKTRGQQVTLRCSPISGHKSVSWYQQVLGQGPQFIFQYYEKEERGRGNFPDRFSARQFPNYSSELNVNALLLGDSALYLCASSSKQGDTEAFFGQGTRLTVV.

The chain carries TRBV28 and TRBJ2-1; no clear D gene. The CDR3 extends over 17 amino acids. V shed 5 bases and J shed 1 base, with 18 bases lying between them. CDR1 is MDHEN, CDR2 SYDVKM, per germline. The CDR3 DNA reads TGTGCCAGCAGTGTCTCACCCGGTGGCGTATCCTACAATGAGCAGTTCTTC. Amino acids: CASSVSPGGVSYNEQFF.

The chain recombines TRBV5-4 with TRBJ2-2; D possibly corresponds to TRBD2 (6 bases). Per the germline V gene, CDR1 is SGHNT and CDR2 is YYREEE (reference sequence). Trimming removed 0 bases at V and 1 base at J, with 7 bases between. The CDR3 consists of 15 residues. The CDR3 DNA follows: TGTGCCAGCAGCTTGGGACTAGTGAACACCGGGGAGCTGTTTTTT. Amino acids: CASSLGLVNTGELFF.

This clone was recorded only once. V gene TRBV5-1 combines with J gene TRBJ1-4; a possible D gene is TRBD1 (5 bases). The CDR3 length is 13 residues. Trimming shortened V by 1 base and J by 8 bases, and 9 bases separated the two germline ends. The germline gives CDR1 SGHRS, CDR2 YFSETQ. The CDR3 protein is CASSLSGGEKLFF. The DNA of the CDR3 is TGCGCCAGCAGCTTGTCGGGGGGAGAAAAACTGTTTTTT.

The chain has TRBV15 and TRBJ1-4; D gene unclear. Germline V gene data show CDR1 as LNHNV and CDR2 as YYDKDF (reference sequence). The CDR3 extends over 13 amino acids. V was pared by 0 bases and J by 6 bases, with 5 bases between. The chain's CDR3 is CATSRDPYEKLFF. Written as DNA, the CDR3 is TGTGCCACCAGCAGAGATCCGTATGAAAAACTGTTTTTT.